This T cell receptor (beta chain) was sequenced for a study of shared clonotypes between healthy human individuals. Study-level information: Those who served as donors were two women and three men between the ages of 18 and 49. General study findings and limits: In this cohort, only blood was sampled, and tissue repertoires likely differ.

Libraries were prepared by immunoSEQ multiplex PCR; TCRdb keeps only in-frame clonotypes and omits some of them. This sample has some 240,000 clones, with 50% to 80% found just once. This clone was seen a few times. The antigen is not known. This CDR3 is built from 13 residues. Germline CDR1 is SGHNT and CDR2 is YYREEE (reference sequence). V gave up 1 base and J gave up 5 bases, with 9 bases separating them. The chain joins TRBV5-4 to TRBJ1-2, with D unresolved. The sample was memory CD4+ T cells sorted from blood. Subset in this sample: CD45RA-negative fraction. The TCR was taken from a man aged 30 to 45 in good health. The CDR3, as DNA: TGTGCCAGCAGCTTGTACGGGTCTTATGGCTACACCTTC. This gives the protein CASSLYGSYGYTF. Combining the CDR3 with reference TRBV5-4 and TRBJ1-2 gives the whole variable domain ETGVTQSPTHLIKTRGQQVTLRCSSQSGHNTVSWYQQALGQGPQFIFQYYREEENGRGNFPPRFSGLQFPNYSSELNVNALELDDSALYLCASSLYGSYGYTFGSGTRLTVV.